Shown below are 21 T cell receptor beta chains from a single sample sequenced in a study of blood T cell repertoires in COVID-19. TCRdb's copy holds only in-frame clones and misses some; the assay was immunoSEQ multiplex PCR. The table lists over 300,000 clones, 80% to 90% of them singletons, with less than 2.5% in the top ten. Sequencing input: PBMCs or T cells enriched from blood (not recorded which). These receptors were obtained from a man between 25 and 39 years old who had recovered from COVID-19.

This chain joins TRBV5-4 and TRBJ2-5; TRBD2 is a possible D gene (6 bases). The CDR3 is 15 residues long. V was cut by 4 bases and J by 5 bases, with 18 bases left in between. CDR1 is SGHNT, CDR2 YYREEE, per germline (reference sequence). As DNA, the CDR3 is TGTGCCAGCAGCAGGGAGGAGGGGACGCCGGAGACCCAGTACTTC. It codes for CASSREEGTPETQYF. Based on the CDR3 plus reference TRBV5-4 and TRBJ2-5, the full variable domain is ETGVTQSPTHLIKTRGQQVTLRCSSQSGHNTVSWYQQALGQGPQFIFQYYREEENGRGNFPPRFSGLQFPNYSSELNVNALELDDSALYLCASSREEGTPETQYFGPGTRLLVL.

This sequence joins TRBV4-1 and TRBJ1-2, with a possible D match to TRBD1 (5 bases). The CDR3 loop spans 13 amino acids. Germline V CDR1 and CDR2: MGHRA, YSYEKL. Trimming pared 0 bases from V and 5 bases from J, leaving 7 bases between. The CDR3 region is CASSQEAGYGYTF. The CDR3 DNA reads as TGCGCCAGCAGCCAAGAGGCAGGGTATGGCTACACCTTC.

V usage is TRBV2 and J usage is TRBJ2-1; 9 bases are shared with TRBD1. V was pared by 3 bases and J by 8 bases, with 11 bases of the junction left unmatched. The CDR3 consists of 16 residues. The germline V gene encodes CDR1 SNHLY and CDR2 FYNNEI. CDR3 in amino acids: CASSDGEGQGIYEQFF. The CDR3 nucleotides are TGTGCCAGCAGTGATGGCGAGGGACAGGGAATTTATGAGCAGTTCTTC.

The rearrangement joins TRBV18 to TRBJ1-1; D not resolved. Germline V gene lookup returns CDR1 KGHSH and CDR2 LQKENI. CDR3 size: 15 residues. Trimming left V 4 bases short and J 1 base short, with 13 bases between. The CDR3 region has the DNA TGTGCCAGCTCACGACTGGCGTTGGAGAACACTGAAGCTTTCTTT. The encoded protein is CASSRLALENTEAFF.

This clone turned up a few times. This chain joins TRBV6-1 and TRBJ1-1, with D unresolved. Looked up from germline, CDR1 is MNHNS and CDR2 is SASEGT. The CDR3 covers 14 residues. Between the trimmed V and J ends, which lost 3 bases and 5 bases, there was a span of 13 bases. The DNA for the CDR3 is TGTGCCAGCAGTGACCAGAATTTTTTAACTGAAGCTTTCTTT. It specifies CASSDQNFLTEAFF.

The chain carries TRBV7-9 and TRBJ2-5; D is perhaps TRBD1 (5 bases). The germline V gene has CDR1 SEHNR and CDR2 FQNEAQ (reference sequence). The V gene lost 3 bases and the J gene lost 5 bases, with 10 bases spanning the gap. The CDR3 loop spans 13 amino acids. Here the CDR3 DNA reads TGTGCCAGCAGCTTGACAGACTCTGAGACCCAGTACTTC. Amino acids: CASSLTDSETQYF.

This clone was seen a single time. CDR3 bases: TGCGCCACCGGACTGGGACAGGGTTGGGACACCGGGGAGCTGTTTTTT. The encoded protein is CATGLGQGWDTGELFF. The chain joins TRBV5-1 to TRBJ2-2; 9 bases map to TRBD1. The CDR3 is made up of 16 amino acids. Germline lookup yields CDR1 SGHRS and CDR2 YFSETQ. V dropped 9 bases and J dropped 3; count of bases not matched to a gene: 12.

The J gene is TRBJ1-2, the V gene TRBV9; D call uncertain. Trimming removed 0 bases at V and 0 bases at J, with 12 bases between. Germline V CDR1 and CDR2: SGDLS, YYNGEE. This CDR3 is built from 16 residues. The CDR3 reads CASSVATGETNYGYTF. Written as DNA, the CDR3 is TGTGCCAGCAGCGTAGCTACGGGAGAGACTAACTATGGCTACACCTTC.

Of note for this clone: Additional DNA sequences in this sample encode the identical CDR3. The chain joins TRBV5-4 to TRBJ1-4; TRBD1 matches at 7 bases. Germline-derived CDR1 and CDR2 are SGHNT and YYREEE (reference sequence). Trimming removed 3 bases from V and 4 bases from J; junction bases left unmatched: 3. The CDR3 contains 14 residues. The CDR3 loop reads CASSSGQVNEKLFF. The CDR3 DNA reads TGTGCCAGCAGCTCAGGACAGGTTAATGAAAAACTGTTTTTT.

V usage is TRBV6-5 and J usage is TRBJ1-1; D may be TRBD1 (6 bases). Per germline, CDR1 MNHEY and CDR2 SVGAGI. With 5 bases removed from V and 8 bases from J, the gap between germline ends came to 9 bases. The CDR3 runs to 11 residues. CDR3 in amino acids: CASSRTGEAFF. The CDR3, as DNA: TGTGCCAGCAGTCGAACAGGGGAAGCTTTCTTT.

This clone was seen a few times. The chain joins TRBV21-1 to TRBJ2-1; TRBD1 is the table's D call and was not checked against the DNA. TRBV21-1 corresponds to a pseudogene. The CDR3 has 14 residues. This chain's CDR3 is CASIHRDRGYEQFF. The DNA of the CDR3 is TGTGCCAGCATCCATAGGGACAGGGGCTATGAGCAGTTCTTC.

The chain carries TRBV7-8 and TRBJ1-1; tentatively, D is TRBD1 (6 bases). The V gene lost 7 bases and the J gene lost 4 bases, with 19 bases spanning the gap. The germline gives CDR1 SGHVS, CDR2 FQNEAQ. CDR3 size: 15 residues. CDR3 DNA: TGTGCCAGCATCCAGGGGACACCCGGAACCACTGAAGCTTTCTTT. This encodes CASIQGTPGTTEAFF.

The V and J genes are TRBV3-1 (or the pseudogene TRBV3-2) and TRBJ2-3; 9 nucleotides match TRBD2. The length of the CDR3 is 17 residues. V dropped 0 bases and J dropped 2; count of bases not matched to a gene: 6. The germline V gene encodes CDR1 LGHDT and CDR2 YNNKEL (reference sequence). CDR3 nucleotide sequence: TGTGCCAGCAGCCAAGATAGAAAGCGGGGGGACACAGATACGCAGTATTTT. Translation gives CASSQDRKRGDTDTQYF.

For the CDR3, the DNA is TGTGCCAGCAGCCAAAATCGGGGAGACACTGAAGCTTTCTTT. It is translated as CASSQNRGDTEAFF. V gene TRBV3-1 (or the pseudogene TRBV3-2) combines with J gene TRBJ1-1, with D unresolved. V was trimmed by 2 bases and J by 3 bases, leaving 10 bases between them. Germline V gene data show CDR1 as LGHDT and CDR2 as YNNKEL (reference sequence). This CDR3 has 14 residues.

This clone was detected a few times. The chain couples TRBV14 to TRBJ2-7, with D tentatively TRBD1 (6 bases). This CDR3 comprises 13 residues. V lost 4 bases and J 5 bases, leaving 12 bases between the germline ends. Per the germline V gene, CDR1 is SGHDN and CDR2 is FVKESK. The CDR3 loop reads CASSPQGINEQYF. In DNA, the CDR3 is TGTGCCAGCAGCCCCCAGGGGATCAACGAGCAGTACTTC.

The V call is TRBV3-1 (or the pseudogene TRBV3-2), the J call TRBJ2-3, with 8 bases identical to TRBD1. The CDR3 is 17 amino acids. CDR1 and CDR2 (germline): LGHDT, YNNKEL (reference sequence). With V trimmed by 4 bases and J by 1 base, 10 bases remained unmatched. In DNA form, the CDR3 reads TGTGCCAGCAGCCGCTGGACAGGGAGGATTGGCACAGATACGCAGTATTTT. This codes for CASSRWTGRIGTDTQYF.

The rearrangement joins TRBV27 to TRBJ1-5; D is unclear. This CDR3 region has 12 residues. Trimming took off 2 bases at V and 9 bases at J, with 8 bases between the two ends. Germline CDR1 and CDR2: MNHEY and SMNVEV (reference sequence). Here the CDR3 reads CASSLKAGPQHF. Here the CDR3 DNA reads TGTGCCAGCAGTTTAAAGGCGGGGCCCCAGCATTTT.

This clone was detected a few times. The chain employs TRBV30 and TRBJ2-7; D is possibly TRBD1 (6 bases). Germline V gives CDR1 GTSNPN, CDR2 SVGIG (reference sequence). The CDR3 contains 13 residues. Trimming removed 0 bases from V and 6 bases from J, with 12 bases in between. The CDR3 nucleotides are TGTGCCTGGAGTGTACTACAGGGCGGCGAGCAGTACTTC. Its translation: CAWSVLQGGEQYF.

This clone was detected once. The gene calls are TRBV9 and TRBJ1-6; TRBD1 is a possible D gene (6 bases). CDR1 SGDLS and CDR2 YYNGEE come from the germline V gene. The V and J ends lost 0 bases and 5 bases respectively, with 9 bases between them. This CDR3 is 15 amino acids long. As DNA, the CDR3 is TGTGCCAGCAGCGTAGCCGGGGGGCATAATTCACCCCTCCACTTT. Translation: CASSVAGGHNSPLHF.

V is TRBV6-5 and J is TRBJ1-6, with 7 bases matching TRBD1. J was trimmed by 3 bases and V by 6 bases; bases with no gene match: 5. The germline CDR1 and CDR2 sequences are MNHEY and SVGAGI. This CDR3 spans 15 amino acids. CDR3 DNA: TGTGCCAGCAGCCCGACAGGGATCTATAATTCACCCCTCCACTTT. It encodes CASSPTGIYNSPLHF.

The rearrangement uses TRBV4-3 and TRBJ1-3; 9 nucleotides line up with TRBD1. CDR1 is LGHNA, CDR2 YSLEER, per germline. The CDR3 covers 17 residues. Losses at the gene ends were 0 bases for V and 3 bases for J; bases not matched to a gene: 6. CDR3: CASSQDPTGGIGNTIYF. Written as DNA, the CDR3 is TGCGCCAGCAGCCAAGATCCAACAGGGGGCATTGGAAACACCATATATTTT.